Below are 17 T cell receptor beta chains sequenced from a single sample in a study of graft-versus-host responses after intestinal transplantation (dated by TCRdb to about 2021). The protocol used for the library was the immunoSEQ multiplex PCR assay. Imported from immuneACCESS, the table was reduced by TCRdb to in-frame sequences with V and J called. These copies leave out some clones; in studies compared against another copy, an unresolved V gene accounts for under half, and the cause of the remainder is not known. Counted in this sample were roughly 97,000 clones; 80% to 95% of them appeared once. The top ten hold about 16% of the sample. The sample here was PBMCs, taken about 450 days after intestinal transplant. These receptors were collected from a human patient who received an intestinal transplant, so some T cells may come from the graft donor.

The V and J genes are TRBV21-1 and TRBJ1-5; the D call of TRBD1 is as the table states it, not checked on the DNA. TRBV21-1 is assigned pseudogene status. This CDR3 has 17 amino acids. CDR3 loop: CASPRQGRRHSNQPQHF. The CDR3 nucleotides are TGTGCCAGCCCTCGACAGGGCCGCCGTCATAGCAATCAGCCCCAGCATTTT.

V is TRBV5-1 and J is TRBJ2-7, with 10 nucleotides matching TRBD1. The germline V gene encodes CDR1 SGHRS and CDR2 YFSETQ. There are 14 residues in the CDR3. With V trimmed by 3 bases and J by 3 bases, 3 bases remained unmatched. CDR3 sequence (DNA): TGCGCCAGCAGCTCGGACAGGGGGGACTACGAGCAGTACTTC. Translation gives CASSSDRGDYEQYF.

J is TRBJ2-7 and V is TRBV7-9; D is uncertain. Trimming removed 0 bases at V and 7 bases at J, with 10 bases between. This CDR3 spans 13 amino acids. CDR1 and CDR2 (germline): SEHNR, FQNEAQ (reference sequence). DNA of the CDR3: TGTGCCAGCAGCTTAGCGGGCTACGGGGAGCAGTACTTC. Translated: CASSLAGYGEQYF.

The chain carries TRBV6-1 and TRBJ1-3; D gene uncertain. Trimming left V 6 bases short and J 1 base short, with 4 bases between. From germline, CDR1 is MNHNS and CDR2 SASEGT. This CDR3 region has 12 residues. CDR3 sequence (DNA): TGTGCCAGCAGGGGATCTGGAAACACCATATATTTT. Its translation is CASRGSGNTIYF.

The chain employs TRBV19 and TRBJ1-5; D not resolved. V lost 3 bases to trimming and J lost 0 bases, with 9 bases between them. CDR3 length: 15 amino acids. CDR1 is LNHDA and CDR2 is SQIVND in the germline V gene (reference sequence). CDR3 amino acids: CASSMVGYSNQPQHF. The CDR3 DNA sequence: TGTGCCAGTAGTATGGTGGGCTATAGCAATCAGCCCCAGCATTTT.

The chain links TRBV6-5 to TRBJ2-1; D might be TRBD2 (5 bases). The germline V gene encodes CDR1 MNHEY and CDR2 SVGAGI. CDR3 size: 13 residues. The V end was cut by 5 bases, the J end by 3 bases, with 8 bases between. The CDR3 here is CASSPEGYNEQFF. The CDR3 bases are TGTGCCAGCAGTCCCGAGGGCTACAATGAGCAGTTCTTC.

The J gene is TRBJ2-1, the V gene TRBV6-1; the D gene could be TRBD1 or TRBD2 (5 bases each). The germline V gene has CDR1 MNHNS and CDR2 SASEGT. Between the trimmed V and J ends, which lost 3 bases and 0 bases, there was a span of 15 bases. The CDR3 runs to 17 residues. The CDR3 bases are TGTGCCAGCAGTGATTTTTGGGGGACCAGCTCCTACAATGAGCAGTTCTTC. Protein sequence: CASSDFWGTSSYNEQFF.

This clone occurred once. J is TRBJ2-7 and V is TRBV2, with TRBD1 matching 7 bases. The J segment lost 2 bases and the V segment lost 6 bases, leaving 4 bases of the junction unmatched. The germline CDR1 and CDR2 sequences are SNHLY and FYNNEI. The CDR3 spans 13 residues. The CDR3 DNA reads as TGTGCCAGCAGCCGACAGGGCCCCTACGAGCAGTACTTC. This sequence encodes CASSRQGPYEQYF.

On this clone itself: Other nucleotide sequences in the sample specify the same CDR3. This chain connects TRBV7-8 to TRBJ1-1, with D possibly matching TRBD1 (6 bases). V lost 1 base and J 2 bases, leaving 8 bases between the germline ends. CDR3 length: 14 residues. CDR1 SGHVS and CDR2 FQNEAQ come from the germline V gene. CDR3 amino acids: CASSLEGTNTEAFF. Written as DNA, the CDR3 is TGTGCCAGCAGCTTAGAAGGGACAAACACTGAAGCTTTCTTT.

The chain employs TRBV18 and TRBJ2-7, with 8 bases identical to TRBD2. Germline-derived CDR1 and CDR2 are KGHSH and LQKENI. Losses at the gene ends were 5 bases for V and 2 bases for J; bases not matched to a gene: 5. There are 14 residues in the CDR3. CDR3 in DNA: TGTGCCAGCTCAGAGATAGCGGGGACCTACGAGCAGTACTTC. It specifies CASSEIAGTYEQYF. The full variable domain, in which reference TRBV18 and TRBJ2-7 provide the parts outside the CDR3, is NAGVMQNPRHLVRRRGQEARLRCSPMKGHSHVYWYRQLPEEGLKFMVYLQKENIIDESGMPKERFSAEFPKEGPSILRIQQVVRGDSAAYFCASSEIAGTYEQYFGPGTRLTVT.

The chain is built from TRBV19 and TRBJ1-2; 12 nucleotides match TRBD1. After removal of 6 bases from V and 3 bases from J, the junction contained 11 bases not matched to a gene. The germline gives CDR1 LNHDA, CDR2 SQIVND (reference sequence). The CDR3 is made up of 17 amino acids. The CDR3 here is CASRDRDRGRGYYGYTF. The CDR3 DNA reads TGTGCCAGTAGAGACCGGGACAGGGGGCGAGGCTACTATGGCTACACCTTC.

In regard to this clone: At one boundary the junction diverges from the germline segment, which might be a read error. At the DNA level, this CDR3 is encoded by other sequences in the same sample as well. This chain links TRBV13 with TRBJ2-7; TRBD2 aligns across 10 bases. This CDR3 region has 17 residues. Germline CDR1 and CDR2: PRHDT and FYEKMQ (reference sequence). CDR3 nucleotide sequence: TGTGCTAGCAGCACCCGACTAGCGGGTGACATCTCCTACGAGCAGTACTTC. It encodes CASSTRLAGDISYEQYF. The full variable domain, completed using reference TRBV13 and TRBJ2-7, is AAGVIQSPRHLIKEKRETATLKCYPIPRHDTVYWYQQGPGQDPQFLISFYEKMQSDKGSIPDRFSAQQFSDYHSELNMSSLELGDSALYFCASSTRLAGDISYEQYFGPGTRLTVT.

This chain uses TRBV15 with TRBJ1-1; possible D gene TRBD1, 5 bases. Germline CDR1 LNHNV, CDR2 YYDKDF (reference sequence). The CDR3 is 14 amino acids. V dropped 5 bases and J dropped 3 bases, with 13 bases sitting between them. The CDR3 sequence is CATSWGLGDTEAFF. CDR3 coding DNA: TGTGCCACCAGCTGGGGCCTCGGGGACACTGAAGCTTTCTTT.

The table lists this clone with a few counts. The V and J genes are TRBV6-4 and TRBJ2-1; possibly TRBD1 for D (6 bases). The CDR3 has 14 residues. Germline-derived CDR1 and CDR2 are MRHNA and SNTAGT. The ends were cut back, 0 bases at V and 5 bases at J, with 8 bases in the middle. CDR3 bases: TGTGCCAGCAGTGACTCAACAGGGCACAATGAGCAGTTCTTC. Translated: CASSDSTGHNEQFF.

This chain uses TRBV6-5 with TRBJ1-4, with D possibly TRBD1 on 6 matching bases. The CDR3 consists of 10 residues. Germline V gives CDR1 MNHEY, CDR2 SVGAGI. V lost 9 bases to trimming and J lost 7 bases, with 6 bases between them. This CDR3 reads CARQGEKLFF. The CDR3 DNA is TGTGCCAGACAGGGTGAAAAACTGTTTTTT.

The rearrangement uses TRBV4-1 and TRBJ2-2; no clear D. Trimming took off 4 bases at V and 2 bases at J, with 8 bases between the two ends. This CDR3 spans 14 amino acids. The V gene's germline CDR1 is MGHRA and CDR2 YSYEKL. CDR3 in DNA: TGCGCCAGCAGCCCGTATCTTAACACCGGGGAGCTGTTTTTT. Amino acid sequence: CASSPYLNTGELFF.

Comment on this clone: A junction boundary mismatches the germline segment, possibly from a read error. The chain carries TRBV4-1 and TRBJ2-2; D unresolved. The CDR3 is 14 residues long. Germline V CDR1 and CDR2: MGHRA, YSYEKL. Here the CDR3 DNA reads TGTGCCAGCAGCCCCTATGCTGGGACCGGGGAGCTGTTTTTT. Translating it yields CASSPYAGTGELFF.